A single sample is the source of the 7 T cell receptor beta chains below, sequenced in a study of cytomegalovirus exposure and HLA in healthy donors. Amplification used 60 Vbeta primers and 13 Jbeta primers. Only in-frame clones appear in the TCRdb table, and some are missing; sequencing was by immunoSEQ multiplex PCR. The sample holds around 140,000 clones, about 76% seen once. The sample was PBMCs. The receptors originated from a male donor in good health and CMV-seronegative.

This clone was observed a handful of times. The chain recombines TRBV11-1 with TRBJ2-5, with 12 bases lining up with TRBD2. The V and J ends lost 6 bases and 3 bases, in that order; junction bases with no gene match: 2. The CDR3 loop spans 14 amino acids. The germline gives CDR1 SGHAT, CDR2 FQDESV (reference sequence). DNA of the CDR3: TGTGCCAGCAGTCTAGCGGGGGGGGAAGAGACCCAGTACTTC. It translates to CASSLAGGEETQYF.

The CDR3 DNA reads TGTGCCAGCAGTTTATCGGCCGGACAGAGGTACGAGCAGTACTTC. Its translation: CASSLSAGQRYEQYF. This chain links TRBV27 with TRBJ2-7; TRBD1 might be the D (6 bases). With 0 bases removed from V and 4 bases from J, the gap between germline ends came to 13 bases. This CDR3 has 15 residues. Germline V gives CDR1 MNHEY, CDR2 SMNVEV (reference sequence).

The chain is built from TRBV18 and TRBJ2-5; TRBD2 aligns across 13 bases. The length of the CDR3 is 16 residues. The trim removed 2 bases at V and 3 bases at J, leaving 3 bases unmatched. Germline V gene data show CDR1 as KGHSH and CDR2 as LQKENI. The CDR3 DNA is TGTGCCAGCTCACCAGGGACTAGCGGGGTAAAAGAGACCCAGTACTTC. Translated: CASSPGTSGVKETQYF.

The CDR3 is CASSRAGGARNTEAFF. DNA of the CDR3: TGTGCCAGCAGCCGGGCCGGGGGGGCGCGGAACACTGAAGCTTTCTTT. The chain couples TRBV7-9 to TRBJ1-1; tentatively, D is TRBD1 (6 bases). The CDR3 totals 16 residues. The V and J ends lost 5 bases and 1 base respectively, with 17 bases between them. Germline loops: CDR1 SEHNR, CDR2 FQNEAQ (reference sequence).

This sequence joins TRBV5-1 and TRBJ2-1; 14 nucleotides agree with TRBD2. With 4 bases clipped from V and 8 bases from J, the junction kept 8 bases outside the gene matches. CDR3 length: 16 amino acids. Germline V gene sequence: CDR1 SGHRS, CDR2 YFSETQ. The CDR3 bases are TGCGCCAGCAGCCCTGACGCGGGACTAGCGGGAGATGAGCAGTTCTTC. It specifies CASSPDAGLAGDEQFF.

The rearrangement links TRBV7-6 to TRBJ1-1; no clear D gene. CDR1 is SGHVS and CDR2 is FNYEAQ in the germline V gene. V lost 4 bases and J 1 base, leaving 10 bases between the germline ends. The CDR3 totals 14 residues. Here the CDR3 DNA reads TGTGCCAGCAGCTCTCCCCCCTCGAACACTGAAGCTTTCTTT. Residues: CASSSPPSNTEAFF.

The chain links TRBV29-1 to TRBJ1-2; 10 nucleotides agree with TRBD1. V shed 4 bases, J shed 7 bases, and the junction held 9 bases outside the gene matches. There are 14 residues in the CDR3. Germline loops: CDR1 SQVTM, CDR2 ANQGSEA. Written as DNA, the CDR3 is TGCAGCGTTGGGTTGGGACAGGGGTTGCGTGGCTACACCTTC. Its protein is CSVGLGQGLRGYTF.